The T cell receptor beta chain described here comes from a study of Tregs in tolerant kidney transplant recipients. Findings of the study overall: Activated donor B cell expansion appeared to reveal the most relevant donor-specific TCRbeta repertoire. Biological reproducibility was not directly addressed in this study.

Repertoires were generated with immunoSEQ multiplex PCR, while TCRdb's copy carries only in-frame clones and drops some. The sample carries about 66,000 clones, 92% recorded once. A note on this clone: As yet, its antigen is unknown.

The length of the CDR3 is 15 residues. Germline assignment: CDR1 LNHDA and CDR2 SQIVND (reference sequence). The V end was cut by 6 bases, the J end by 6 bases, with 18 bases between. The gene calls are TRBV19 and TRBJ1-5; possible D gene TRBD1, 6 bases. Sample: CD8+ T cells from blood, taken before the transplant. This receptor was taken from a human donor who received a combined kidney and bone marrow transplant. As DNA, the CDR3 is TGTGCCAGTAGCCGTACAGGGTATGTAAGTCAGCCCCAGCATTTT. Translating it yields CASSRTGYVSQPQHF. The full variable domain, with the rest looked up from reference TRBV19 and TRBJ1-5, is DGGITQSPKYLFRKEGQNVTLSCEQNLNHDAMYWYRQDPGQGLRLIYYSQIVNDFQKGDIAEGYSVSREKKESFPLTVTSAQKNPTAFYLCASSRTGYVSQPQHFGDGTRLSIL.